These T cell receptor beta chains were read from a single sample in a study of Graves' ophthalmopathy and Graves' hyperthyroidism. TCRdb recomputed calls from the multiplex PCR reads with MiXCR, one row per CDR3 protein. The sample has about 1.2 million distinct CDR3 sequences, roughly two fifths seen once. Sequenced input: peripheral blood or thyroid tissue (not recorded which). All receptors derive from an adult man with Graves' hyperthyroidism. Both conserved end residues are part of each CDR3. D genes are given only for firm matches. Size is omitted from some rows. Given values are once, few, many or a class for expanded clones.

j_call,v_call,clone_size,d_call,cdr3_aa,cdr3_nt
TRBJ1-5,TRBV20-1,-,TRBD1,CSATYTGQGRNQPQHF,TGCAGTGCTACGTATACGGGACAGGGACGCAATCAGCCCCAGCATTTT
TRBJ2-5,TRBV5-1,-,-,CASSLAGTGETQYF,TGCGCCAGCAGCTTGGCGGGGACGGGAGAGACCCAGTACTTC
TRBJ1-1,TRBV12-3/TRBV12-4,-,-,CASSSPELTEAFF,TGTGCCAGCAGTTCCCCAGAGCTCACTGAAGCTTTCTTT
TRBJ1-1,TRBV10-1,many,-,CASSENSLNTEAFF,TGCGCCAGCAGTGAAAACAGCTTGAACACTGAAGCTTTCTTT
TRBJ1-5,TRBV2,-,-,CASSDRTPNQPQHF,TGTGCCAGCAGTGACAGGACTCCCAATCAGCCCCAGCATTTT
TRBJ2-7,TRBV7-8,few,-,CASSYSPLGGYEQYF,TGTGCCAGCAGTTACTCACCGTTAGGGGGCTACGAGCAGTACTTC
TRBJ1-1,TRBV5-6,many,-,CASSFKLPTRTEAFF,TGTGCCAGCAGCTTTAAGTTACCAACCCGCACTGAAGCTTTCTTT
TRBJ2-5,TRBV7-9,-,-,CANSKGGSHGNQPQYF,TGTGCCAACAGCAAAGGCGGCAGCCACGGCAATCAGCCCCAGTACTTC
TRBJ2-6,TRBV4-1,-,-,CASSRGFEPSSGANVLTF,TGTGCCAGCAGCCGCGGATTCGAGCCAAGCTCTGGGGCCAACGTCCTGACTTTC
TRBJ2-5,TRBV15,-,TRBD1,CATSKGQGTRAQYF,TGTGCCACCAGCAAGGGACAGGGGACTAGGGCCCAGTACTTC
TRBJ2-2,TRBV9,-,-,CASSAPGSFGNTGELFF,TGTGCCAGCAGCGCCCCCGGGAGTTTCGGAAACACCGGGGAGCTGTTTTTT
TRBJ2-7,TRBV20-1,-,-,CSARELGGDYEQYF,TGCAGTGCTAGAGAGCTAGGGGGTGACTACGAGCAGTACTTC
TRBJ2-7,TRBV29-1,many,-,CSVEGTTQGGSYEQYF,TGCAGCGTTGAGGGGACCACACAAGGGGGCTCCTACGAGCAGTACTTC
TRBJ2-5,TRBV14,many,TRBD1,CASSLRTGAIGTQYF,TGTGCCAGCAGCCTTCGGACAGGGGCTATTGGGACCCAGTACTTC
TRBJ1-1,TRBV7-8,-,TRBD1,CASSQGQGSAAFF,TGTGCCAGCAGCCAGGGACAGGGAAGTGCAGCTTTCTTT
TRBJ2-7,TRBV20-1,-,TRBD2,CSAAGLTSGMLYEQYF,TGCAGTGCTGCTGGCCTAACTAGCGGGATGTTGTACGAGCAGTACTTC
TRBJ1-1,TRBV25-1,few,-,CASSFPGRTEGDTEAFF,TGTGCCAGCAGTTTTCCCGGACGCACAGAGGGGGACACTGAAGCTTTCTTT
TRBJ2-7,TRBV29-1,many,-,CSVGPGDSYEQYF,TGCAGCGTTGGGCCAGGCGACTCCTACGAGCAGTACTTC
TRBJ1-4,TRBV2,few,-,CASSDRFLNEKLFF,TGTGCCAGCAGTGACAGGTTTCTAAATGAAAAACTGTTTTTT
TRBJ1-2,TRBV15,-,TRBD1,CAKTPGQGNNGYTF,TGTGCCAAGACTCCGGGACAGGGGAATAATGGCTACACCTTC
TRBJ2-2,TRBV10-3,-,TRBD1,CAISGTGVELFF,TGTGCCATCAGCGGGACAGGGGTGGAGCTGTTTTTT
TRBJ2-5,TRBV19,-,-,CASSIEGHTQYF,TGTGCCAGTAGTATAGAAGGACATACCCAGTACTTC
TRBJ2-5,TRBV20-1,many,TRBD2,CSARGSLAGAPETQYF,TGCAGTGCTAGGGGATCGCTAGCGGGGGCTCCAGAGACCCAGTACTTC
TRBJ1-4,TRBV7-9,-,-,CASSLDTGNEKLFF,TGTGCCAGCAGTCTTGACACAGGAAATGAAAAACTGTTTTTT
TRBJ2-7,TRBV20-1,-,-,CSARGPLEHSYEQYF,TGCAGTGCTAGAGGACCACTAGAACACTCCTACGAGCAGTACTTC
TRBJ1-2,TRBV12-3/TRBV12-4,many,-,CASSPEPGLVGYTF,TGTGCCAGCAGTCCAGAGCCGGGTCTGGTAGGCTACACCTTC
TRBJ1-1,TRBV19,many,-,CASSATPQVNTEAFF,TGTGCCAGTAGCGCAACCCCACAGGTGAACACTGAAGCTTTCTTT
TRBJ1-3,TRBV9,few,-,CASSVQPQGHTIYF,TGTGCCAGCAGCGTTCAACCTCAGGGCCACACCATATATTTT